Listed below are T cell receptor beta chains from one sample, sequenced in a study of T cell changes during pregnancy in multiple sclerosis. Libraries were prepared by immunoSEQ multiplex PCR; TCRdb keeps only in-frame clonotypes and omits some of them. The sample has 40,000 or so clones; about 91% are singletons. The sample in question was CD8+ T cells from peripheral blood mononuclear cells, obtained after pregnancy. The origin of the receptors is a female donor with multiple sclerosis, enrolled in a pregnancy study. Each CDR3 is given with its conserved first and last residue. A D gene is named only where the DNA matches it firmly. Where a row states a size, it is once, few, many or the class of an expanded clone; other rows omit it.

. TRBJ2-6 . TRBV5-4 CASSGGTGDSLSGANVLTF TGTGCCAGCAGCGGAGGAACAGGGGACTCTCTCTCTGGGGCCAACGTCCTGACTTTC
TRBD2 TRBJ2-1 . TRBV6-4 CASSELAGERGEQFF TGTGCCAGCAGTGAACTAGCGGGGGAGAGGGGTGAGCAGTTCTTC
TRBD1 TRBJ1-2 . TRBV4-1 CASSQEDRVQDGYTF TGCGCCAGCAGCCAAGAGGACAGGGTTCAGGATGGCTACACCTTC
. TRBJ2-1 . TRBV10-3 CAISEEGFSYNEQFF TGTGCCATCAGTGAGGAGGGCTTCTCCTACAATGAGCAGTTCTTC
. TRBJ2-7 . TRBV19 CATSTPRQASYEQYF TGTGCCACTTCAACGCCACGGCAGGCCTCCTACGAGCAGTACTTC
. TRBJ2-1 . TRBV5-6 CASSSRLQGYNEQFF TGTGCCAGCAGCTCTCGGTTACAGGGCTACAATGAGCAGTTCTTC
. TRBJ1-2 medium-sized TRBV2 CASRSYGYTF TGTGCCAGCCGTTCCTACGGCTACACCTTC
. TRBJ2-5 . TRBV2 CATPVVGVGGSGETQYF TGTGCCACCCCCGTGGTGGGGGTAGGAGGGTCCGGGGAGACCCAGTACTTC
TRBD2 TRBJ2-1 . TRBV27 CASSSPSGRMNEQFF TGTGCCAGCAGTTCACCCAGCGGGAGAATGAATGAGCAGTTCTTC
TRBD2 TRBJ2-2 . TRBV6-1 CASSEASGSTGELFF TGTGCCAGCAGTGAAGCTAGCGGGAGCACCGGGGAGCTGTTTTTT
TRBD1 TRBJ1-1 . TRBV7-9 CASSFRTGGNTEAFF TGTGCCAGCAGCTTCCGAACAGGGGGGAACACTGAAGCTTTCTTT
TRBD1 TRBJ1-1 . TRBV7-9 CASSERDRGGTEAFF TGTGCCAGCAGCGAGCGGGACAGGGGGGGGACTGAAGCTTTCTTT
TRBD2 TRBJ2-7 . TRBV7-9 CASSQGAGVSYEQYF TGTGCCAGCAGCCAGGGAGCGGGGGTCTCCTACGAGCAGTACTTC
. TRBJ1-6 . TRBV7-8 CASSPRSAATSSYNSPLHF TGTGCCAGCAGCCCGCGCAGCGCGGCGACGAGCTCCTATAATTCACCCCTCCACTTT
. TRBJ2-3 . TRBV9 CASSALEETDTQYF TGTGCCAGCAGCGCTCTGGAGGAGACAGATACGCAGTATTTT
TRBD2 TRBJ2-7 once TRBV4-2 CASSQVLGLAYEQYF TGTGCCAGCAGCCAAGTATTGGGACTAGCATACGAGCAGTACTTC
TRBD2 TRBJ2-1 . TRBV4-1 CASSQASGSHNEQFF TGCGCCAGCAGCCAAGCTAGCGGGAGCCACAATGAGCAGTTCTTC
TRBD1 TRBJ1-2 . TRBV19 CASSTRQGAADGYTF TGTGCCAGTAGTACACGGCAGGGGGCAGCGGATGGCTACACCTTC
. TRBJ1-2 . TRBV9 CASSVEAGLNYGYTF TGTGCCAGCAGCGTAGAGGCAGGACTCAACTATGGCTACACCTTC
. TRBJ2-2 . TRBV4-1 CASSQVAAANTGELFF TGCGCCAGCAGCCAAGTAGCAGCCGCGAACACCGGGGAGCTGTTTTTT
. TRBJ1-2 . TRBV29-1 CSAGDNGYTF TGCAGCGCCGGGGATAACGGCTACACCTTC
TRBD2 TRBJ2-7 . TRBV9 CASSPEWTSGTYEQYF TGTGCCAGCAGCCCCGAGTGGACTAGCGGAACGTACGAGCAGTACTTC
. TRBJ1-2 . TRBV27 CASSFGLYYGYTF TGTGCCAGCAGTTTCGGGTTATACTATGGCTACACCTTC
. TRBJ1-2 . TRBV15 CATSRDRTVKGHIGYTF TGTGCCACCAGCAGAGATAGGACAGTGAAGGGCCATATTGGCTACACCTTC
. TRBJ2-1 . TRBV7-9 CASSLDSQEQFF TGTGCCAGCAGCTTAGACAGCCAGGAGCAGTTCTTC
TRBD1 TRBJ2-7 . TRBV5-4 CASSRQGVGYEQYF TGTGCCAGCAGCCGACAGGGGGTGGGCTACGAGCAGTACTTC
. TRBJ2-1 . TRBV7-9 CASSPGQAGLFHNEQFF TGTGCCAGCAGCCCAGGGCAGGCGGGGTTGTTTCATAATGAGCAGTTCTTC
. TRBJ1-1 . TRBV5-4 CASSSFRGETEAFF TGTGCCAGCAGCTCCTTCCGGGGGGAAACTGAAGCTTTCTTT
TRBD1 TRBJ1-2 . TRBV4-1 CASSPGQGQSVGYTF TGCGCCAGCAGCCCCGGACAGGGGCAATCGGTTGGCTACACCTTC
. TRBJ2-1 . TRBV7-6 CASSPSSYNEQFF TGTGCCAGCAGTCCGAGCTCCTACAATGAGCAGTTCTTC
TRBD1 TRBJ1-5 . TRBV2 CASRKGQGDYQPQHF TGTGCCAGCAGGAAGGGACAGGGGGACTATCAGCCCCAGCATTTT
. TRBJ1-1 . TRBV11-2 CASSSGTTNTEAFF TGTGCCAGCAGCTCCGGGACAACGAACACTGAAGCTTTCTTT
TRBD2 TRBJ2-1 . TRBV6-4 CASSPSREGNEQFF TGTGCCAGCAGTCCTTCCAGGGAGGGCAATGAGCAGTTCTTC
TRBD1 TRBJ1-2 . TRBV19 CASNDRGNSNYGYTF TGTGCCAGTAACGACAGGGGGAATTCGAACTATGGCTACACCTTC
. TRBJ2-1 once TRBV9 CASSVQQGNYNEQFF TGTGCCAGCAGCGTACAGCAGGGTAATTACAATGAGCAGTTCTTC
. TRBJ1-5 . TRBV6-1 CASRKETGGNQPQHF TGTGCCAGCAGGAAGGAGACAGGTGGCAATCAGCCCCAGCATTTT
. TRBJ1-5 . TRBV6-1 CARARGRGNQPQHF TGTGCCAGGGCCAGGGGCAGAGGCAATCAGCCCCAGCATTTT
. TRBJ1-2 . TRBV5-1 CASSPGRHEGYTF TGCGCCAGCAGCCCTGGTCGCCATGAGGGCTACACCTTC
. TRBJ2-6 medium-sized TRBV28 CASSPSRGGGANVLTF TGTGCCAGCAGCCCCTCTCGAGGGGGTGGGGCCAACGTCCTGACTTTC
TRBD2 TRBJ2-3 . TRBV9 CASSVGGSGRTDTQYF TGTGCCAGCAGCGTAGGGGGTAGCGGGAGGACAGATACGCAGTATTTT
TRBD2 TRBJ2-1 . TRBV7-9 CASSLVAGGTDEQFF TGTGCCAGCAGCTTAGTTGCGGGAGGAACCGATGAGCAGTTCTTC
TRBD1 TRBJ1-4 once TRBV7-9 CASSPRTGLDEKLFF TGTGCCAGCAGCCCCAGGACAGGGTTGGATGAAAAACTGTTTTTT
. TRBJ2-2 . TRBV9 CASSSTQGPDTGELFF TGTGCCAGCTCATCAACCCAGGGCCCAGACACCGGGGAGCTGTTTTTT
. TRBJ2-7 . TRBV5-8 CASSLDPWPEQYF TGTGCCAGCAGCTTGGACCCGTGGCCCGAGCAGTACTTC
TRBD1 TRBJ1-4 . TRBV5-6 CASSTLRDSFNEKLFF TGTGCCAGCAGCACCCTTCGGGACAGTTTTAATGAAAAACTGTTTTTT
TRBD2 TRBJ2-2 . TRBV2 CASRSKAGAVTGELFF TGTGCCAGCAGGTCCAAAGCGGGGGCCGTCACCGGGGAGCTGTTTTTT
TRBD1 TRBJ1-5 once TRBV2 CASRETGTGNQPQHF TGTGCCAGCAGGGAAACCGGGACAGGGAATCAGCCCCAGCATTTT
. TRBJ1-2 . TRBV9 CASSVAQGSNYGYTF TGTGCCAGCAGCGTAGCCCAGGGTTCTAACTATGGCTACACCTTC
. TRBJ2-6 . TRBV9 CASSDSVSGANVLTF TGTGCCAGCAGCGACAGTGTCTCTGGGGCCAACGTCCTGACTTTC
TRBD2 TRBJ2-7 . TRBV2 CASSRLAGEGGQQYF TGTGCCAGCAGTCGACTAGCGGGAGAAGGGGGCCAGCAGTACTTC